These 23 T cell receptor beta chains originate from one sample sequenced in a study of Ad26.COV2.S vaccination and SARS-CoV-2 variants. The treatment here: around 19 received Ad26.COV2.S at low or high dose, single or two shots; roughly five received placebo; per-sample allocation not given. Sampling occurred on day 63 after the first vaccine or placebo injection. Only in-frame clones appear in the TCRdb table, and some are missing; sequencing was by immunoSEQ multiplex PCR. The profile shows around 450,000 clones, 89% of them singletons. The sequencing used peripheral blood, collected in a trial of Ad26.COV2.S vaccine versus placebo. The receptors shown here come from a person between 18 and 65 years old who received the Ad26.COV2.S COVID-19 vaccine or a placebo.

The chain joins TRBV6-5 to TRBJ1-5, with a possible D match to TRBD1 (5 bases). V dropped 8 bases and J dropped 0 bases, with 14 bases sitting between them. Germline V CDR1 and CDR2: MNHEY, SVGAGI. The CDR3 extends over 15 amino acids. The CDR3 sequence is CASRRQSNSNQPQHF. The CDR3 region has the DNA TGTGCCAGCCGACGACAGTCGAATAGCAATCAGCCCCAGCATTTT.

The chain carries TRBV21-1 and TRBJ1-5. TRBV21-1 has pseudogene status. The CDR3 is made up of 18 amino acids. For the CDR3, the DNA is TGTGCCAGCAGCAAAGCGCTTTTGAGAGGGTTCGTAAATCAGCCCCAGCATTTT. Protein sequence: CASSKALLRGFVNQPQHF.

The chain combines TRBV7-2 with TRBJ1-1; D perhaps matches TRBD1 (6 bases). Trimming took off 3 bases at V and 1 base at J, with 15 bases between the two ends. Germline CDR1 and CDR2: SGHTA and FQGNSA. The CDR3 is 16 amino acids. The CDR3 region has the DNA TGTGCCAGCAGCTTGGGGGGCGGGCTAACGAACACTGAAGCTTTCTTT. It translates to CASSLGGGLTNTEAFF.

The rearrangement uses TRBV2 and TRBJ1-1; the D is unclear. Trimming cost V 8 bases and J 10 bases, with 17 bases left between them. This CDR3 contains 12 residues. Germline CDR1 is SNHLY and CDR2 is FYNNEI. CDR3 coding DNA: TGTGCCAGCCCAAGGGAGAGGCGAGGAGCTTTCTTT. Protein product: CASPRERRGAFF.

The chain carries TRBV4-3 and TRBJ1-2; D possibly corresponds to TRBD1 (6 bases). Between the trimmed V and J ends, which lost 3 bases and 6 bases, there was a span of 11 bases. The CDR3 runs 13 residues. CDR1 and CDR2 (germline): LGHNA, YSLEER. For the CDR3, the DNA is TGCGCCAGCAGCCATCGGGACATGGATGGCTACACCTTC. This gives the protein CASSHRDMDGYTF.

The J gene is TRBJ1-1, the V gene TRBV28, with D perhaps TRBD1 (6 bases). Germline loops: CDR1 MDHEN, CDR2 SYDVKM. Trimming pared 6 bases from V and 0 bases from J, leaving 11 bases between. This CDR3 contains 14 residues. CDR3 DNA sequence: TGTGCCAGCAGCACAACAGGGATGAACACTGAAGCTTTCTTT. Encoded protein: CASSTTGMNTEAFF.

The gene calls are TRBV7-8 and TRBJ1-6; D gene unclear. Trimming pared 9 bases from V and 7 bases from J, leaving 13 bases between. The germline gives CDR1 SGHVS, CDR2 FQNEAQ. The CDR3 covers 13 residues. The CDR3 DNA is TGTGCCAGTGGCCAGACCACAAATTCACCCCTCCACTTT. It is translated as CASGQTTNSPLHF.

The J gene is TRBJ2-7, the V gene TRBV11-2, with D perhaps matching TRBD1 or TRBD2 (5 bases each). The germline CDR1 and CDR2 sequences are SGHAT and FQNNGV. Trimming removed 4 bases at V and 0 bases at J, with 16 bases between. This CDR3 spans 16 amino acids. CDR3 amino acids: CASSSRRGTTSYEQYF. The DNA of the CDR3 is TGTGCCAGCAGCTCGAGACGAGGGACCACCTCCTACGAGCAGTACTTC. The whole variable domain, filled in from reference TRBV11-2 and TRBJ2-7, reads EAGVAQSPRYKIIEKRQSVAFWCNPISGHATLYWYQQILGQGPKLLIQFQNNGVVDDSQLPKDRFSAERLKGVDSTLKIQPAKLEDSAVYLCASSSRRGTTSYEQYFGPGTRLTVT.

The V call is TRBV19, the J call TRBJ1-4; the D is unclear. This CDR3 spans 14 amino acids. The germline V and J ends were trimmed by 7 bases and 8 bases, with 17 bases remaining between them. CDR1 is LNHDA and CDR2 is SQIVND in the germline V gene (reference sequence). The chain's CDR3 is CASISGAGGEKLFF. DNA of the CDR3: TGTGCCAGTATCTCCGGTGCAGGAGGGGAAAAACTGTTTTTT.

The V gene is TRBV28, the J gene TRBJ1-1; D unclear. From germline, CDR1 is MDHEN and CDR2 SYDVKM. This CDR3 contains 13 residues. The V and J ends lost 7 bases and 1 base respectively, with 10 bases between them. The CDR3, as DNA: TGTGCCAGCACCGGGCGGGGGAACACTGAAGCTTTCTTT. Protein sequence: CASTGRGNTEAFF.

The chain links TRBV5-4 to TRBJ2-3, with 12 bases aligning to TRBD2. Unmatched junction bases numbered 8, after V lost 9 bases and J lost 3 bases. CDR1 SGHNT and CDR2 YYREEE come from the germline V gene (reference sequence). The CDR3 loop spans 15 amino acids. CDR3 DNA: TGTGCCACCGACTCGACTAGCGGGAGTACAGATACGCAGTATTTT. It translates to CATDSTSGSTDTQYF.

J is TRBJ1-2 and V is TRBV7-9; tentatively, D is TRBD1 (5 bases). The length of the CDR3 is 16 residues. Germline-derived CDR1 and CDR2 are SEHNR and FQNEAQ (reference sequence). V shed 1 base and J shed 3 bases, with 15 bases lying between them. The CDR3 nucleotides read TGTGCCAGCAGCTTAGGTCTGGGCGGGACCTACTATGGCTACACCTTC. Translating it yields CASSLGLGGTYYGYTF.

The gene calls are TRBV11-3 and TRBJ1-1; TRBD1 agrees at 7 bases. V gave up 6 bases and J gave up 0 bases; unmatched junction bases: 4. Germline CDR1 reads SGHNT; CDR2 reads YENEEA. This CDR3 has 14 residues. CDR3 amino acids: CASSPDRVNTEAFF. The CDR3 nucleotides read TGTGCCAGCAGTCCTGACAGGGTGAACACTGAAGCTTTCTTT.

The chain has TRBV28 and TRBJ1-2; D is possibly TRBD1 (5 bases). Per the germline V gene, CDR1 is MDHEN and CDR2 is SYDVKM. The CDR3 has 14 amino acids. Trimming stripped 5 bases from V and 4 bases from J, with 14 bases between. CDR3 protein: CASSGGTGGYGYTF. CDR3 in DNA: TGTGCCAGCAGTGGGGGGACCGGGGGCTATGGCTACACCTTC.

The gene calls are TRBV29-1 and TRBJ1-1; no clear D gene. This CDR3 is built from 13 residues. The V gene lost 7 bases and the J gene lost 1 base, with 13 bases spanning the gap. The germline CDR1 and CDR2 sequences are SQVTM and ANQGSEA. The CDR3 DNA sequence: TGCAGCGCTGGACTCCTACCGAACACTGAAGCTTTCTTT. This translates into CSAGLLPNTEAFF.

The CDR3 loop is CASSERQRHSPQETQYF. The CDR3 DNA sequence: TGTGCCAGCAGTGAAAGGCAAAGGCATAGCCCACAAGAGACCCAGTACTTC. This chain links TRBV2 with TRBJ2-5, with D uncertain. This CDR3 is 17 amino acids long. CDR1 and CDR2 from the germline V gene are SNHLY and FYNNEI. Between the trimmed V and J ends, which lost 2 bases and 2 bases, there was a span of 18 bases.

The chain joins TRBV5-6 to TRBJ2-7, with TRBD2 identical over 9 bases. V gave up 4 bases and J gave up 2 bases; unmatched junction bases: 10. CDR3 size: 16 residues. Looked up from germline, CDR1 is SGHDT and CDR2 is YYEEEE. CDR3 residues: CASSRSPSGEPYEQYF. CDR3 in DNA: TGTGCCAGCAGCCGCTCCCCTAGCGGGGAGCCCTACGAGCAGTACTTC. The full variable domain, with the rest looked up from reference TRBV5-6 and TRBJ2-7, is DAGVTQSPTHLIKTRGQQVTLRCSPKSGHDTVSWYQQALGQGPQFIFQYYEEEERQRGNFPDRFSGHQFPNYSSELNVNALLLGDSALYLCASSRSPSGEPYEQYFGPGTRLTVT.

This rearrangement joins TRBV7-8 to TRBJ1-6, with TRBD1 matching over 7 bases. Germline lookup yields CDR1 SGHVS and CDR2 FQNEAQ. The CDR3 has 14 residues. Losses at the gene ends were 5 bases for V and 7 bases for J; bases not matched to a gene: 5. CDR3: CASSHRGRNSPLHF. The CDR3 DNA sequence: TGTGCCAGCAGCCACAGGGGAAGGAATTCACCCCTCCACTTT.

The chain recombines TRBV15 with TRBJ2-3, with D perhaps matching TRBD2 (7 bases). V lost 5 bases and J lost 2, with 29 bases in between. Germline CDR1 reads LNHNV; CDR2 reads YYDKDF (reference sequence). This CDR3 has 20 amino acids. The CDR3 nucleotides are TGTGCCACCAGCCCGAGGGGGGGGCAAGGAAGGGAGCTTTTCACAGATACGCAGTATTTT. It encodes CATSPRGGQGRELFTDTQYF.

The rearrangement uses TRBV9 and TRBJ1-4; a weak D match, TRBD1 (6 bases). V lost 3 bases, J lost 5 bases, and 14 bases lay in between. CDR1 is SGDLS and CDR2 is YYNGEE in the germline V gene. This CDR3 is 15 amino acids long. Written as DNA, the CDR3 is TGTGCCAGCAGCGCAAGGGCAGGGGTGAATGAAAAACTGTTTTTT. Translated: CASSARAGVNEKLFF.

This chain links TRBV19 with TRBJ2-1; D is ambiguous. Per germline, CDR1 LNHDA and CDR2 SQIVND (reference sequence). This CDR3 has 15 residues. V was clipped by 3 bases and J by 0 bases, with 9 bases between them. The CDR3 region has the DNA TGTGCCAGTAGTATGATCCCCAGCTCCTACAATGAGCAGTTCTTC. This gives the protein CASSMIPSSYNEQFF.

The CDR3 protein is CAWSVRVSYEQYF. In DNA, the CDR3 is TGTGCCTGGAGTGTACGGGTTTCCTACGAGCAGTACTTC. The chain carries TRBV30 and TRBJ2-7; the D is unclear. Trimming took 0 bases from V and 1 from J, leaving 7 bases between them. CDR1 and CDR2 from the germline V gene are GTSNPN and SVGIG (reference sequence). The CDR3 has 13 residues.

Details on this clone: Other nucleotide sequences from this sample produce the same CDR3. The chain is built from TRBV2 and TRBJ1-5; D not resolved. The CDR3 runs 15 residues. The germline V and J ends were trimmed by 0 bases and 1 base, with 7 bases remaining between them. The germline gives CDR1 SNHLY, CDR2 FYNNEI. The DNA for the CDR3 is TGTGCCAGCAGTGAAGCCCGCACGAGCAATCAGCCCCAGCATTTT. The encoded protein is CASSEARTSNQPQHF.